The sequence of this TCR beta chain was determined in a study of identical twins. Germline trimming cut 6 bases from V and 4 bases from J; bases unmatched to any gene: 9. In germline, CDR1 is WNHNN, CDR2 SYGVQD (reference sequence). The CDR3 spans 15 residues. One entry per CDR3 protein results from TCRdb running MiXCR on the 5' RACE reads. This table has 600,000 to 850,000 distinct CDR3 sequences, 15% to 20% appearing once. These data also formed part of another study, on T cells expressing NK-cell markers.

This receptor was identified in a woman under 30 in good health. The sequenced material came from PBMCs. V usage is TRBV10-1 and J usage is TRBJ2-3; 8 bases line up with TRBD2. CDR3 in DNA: TGCGCCAGCAGCCAAGCGGGAGCGGGCGCAGATACGCAGTATTTT. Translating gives CASSQAGAGADTQYF.